The following is a T cell receptor (beta chain) sequence with its context. Germline trimming cut 4 bases from V and 8 bases from J; bases unmatched to any gene: 15. The CDR3 contains 16 residues. Per germline, CDR1 SGDLS and CDR2 YYNGEE. This sample is part of a study of cytomegalovirus exposure and HLA in healthy donors. TCRdb's copy holds only in-frame clones and misses some; the assay was immunoSEQ multiplex PCR. The table has approximately 300,000 clones, 70% to 90% seen once. This chain uses TRBV9 with TRBJ1-2; 9 positions agree with TRBD1. Sequencing was done on a sample of PBMCs. The TCR comes from a woman between 18 and 29 years old in good health and CMV-seronegative. CDR3 sequence (DNA): TGTGCCAGCAGCATCGCCCCCCTTACGGGGACAGGGGGCTACACCTTC. It yields the protein CASSIAPLTGTGGYTF.